This T cell receptor beta chain was sequenced for a study of shared clonotypes between healthy human individuals (dated by TCRdb to 2019 to 2021). For the study in its entirety: A couple of women and a few men aged 18 to 49 years were included in the cohort. To increase sequencing depth and limit assay-specific biases, different laboratories used diverse techniques to prepare libraries and sequence TCR repertoires. Each donor's leukapheresis produced roughly between roughly 0.85 and 10 billion PBMCs. To estimate repertoire size and how much clonotype sharing occurs between individuals, the study deeply sequenced the blood TCR repertoires of roughly 5 healthy adults.

Healthy HIV-negative adults with no recently reported acute infections or vaccinations were included as donors. Every donor was a Caucasian adult living in Nashville, Tennessee, USA. For unsorted samples, approximately 89 million PBMCs were counted, and genomic DNA was extracted using the QIAamp DNA Blood Mini kit. Blood was obtained by leukapheresis, after which PBMCs were separated by Ficoll-Histopaque density gradient centrifugation and cryopreserved in liquid nitrogen vapor phase. Using the deep immunoSEQ assay, multiplex PCR amplified TCR CDR3 regions from genomic DNA. Extracted genomic DNA from each cell subset was distributed evenly across all wells of several immunoSEQ 96-well plates, and each plate was treated as a replicate. For unsorted PBMC, each replicate PCR was loaded with roughly 270 ng genomic DNA, equivalent to 30,000 or so T cell genomes. Genomic DNA from unsorted PBMC was sequenced over ten immunoSEQ deep assay plates. Purified libraries were measured with a Qubit 3.0 fluorometer, size-checked on a Bioanalyzer 2100, and measured again with the KAPA Library Quantification kit. Every immunoSEQ 96-well plate was sequenced on a dedicated single-read 150-cycle Illumina NextSeq 550 flow cell. In the paper's pipeline: Because the immunoSEQ output included only junctional sequences and no quality scores, the filtering could not be the same as the filtering used for full-length reads. Sequences were annotated with PyIR, a Python wrapper for IgBLAST v1.9, using IMGT germline references to assign V/J genes and CDR3. Reads with weak V/J assignments (E-value above 1e-6), missing CDR3, stop codons, out-of-frame junctions, or ambiguous translated residues were removed. A V3J clonotype was defined by an identical inferred V gene, J gene, and CDR3 amino acid sequence. The percentage overlap between two repertoires was calculated by dividing the number of shared unique clonotypes by the size of the smaller repertoire. RTK rarefaction, the Chao1 estimator, and Recon v2.1 estimates of unobserved clonotypes were used to assess repertoire richness. TCRdb obtained this table from immuneACCESS and retained in-frame rearrangements with V and J assigned. These tables miss some clones; where compared with another copy, unresolved V genes account for less than half of the shortfall, and the remainder is unexplained. That table furnishes V, J and clone size, whereas the DNA furnished D and trimming. This sample comprises around 500,000 clones, 75% to 85% of them detected only once. The ten largest account for about 13% of the sample.

Comment on this clone: Its antigen is currently not known. Within one base of it there is no much larger clone, and no base qualities were kept.

Broader findings and caveats from the paper: Pairwise subsampling led to the expectation that sequencing depth would affect the degree of clonotype sharing among donors. The small number of donors limited the genetic and exposure-history diversity represented. Sampling was restricted to blood, and TCR repertoires in tissues likely differ from the TCR repertoires found in blood.

CDR1 SGHTA and CDR2 FQGNSA were looked up in the germline V gene. Unmatched junction bases come to 9, with V trimmed by 5 bases and J by 8 bases. Including cysteine and phenylalanine, the CDR3 has 17 amino acids. Only CDR3 DNA is held: 51 bases, read in frame from base 1. Input material: PBMCs. The chain employs TRBV7-2 and TRBJ2-1; 16 junctional bases match TRBD2. This sequence was found in a woman aged 40 to 49 in good health. Some clones in this sample may be carry-over from other donors' samples. In nucleotide form, the sequence is TGTGCCAGCAGCCCCAGGGGACTAGCGGGAGGGCCTGATGAGCAGTTCTTC. Its translation is CASSPRGLAGGPDEQFF. Outside the CDR3, residues come from the reference TRBV7-2 and TRBJ2-1 proteins, so the full variable domain is: GAGVSQSPSNKVTEKGKDVELRCDPISGHTALYWYRQSLGQGLEFLIYFQGNSAPDKSGLPSDRFSAERTGGSVSTLTIQRTQQEDSAVYLCASSPRGLAGGPDEQFFGPGTRLTVL.